Reported below is one T cell receptor beta chain. Possible read error: a much larger clone is one base away. The V gene end was trimmed by 5 bases and the J gene end by 5 bases; junction bases not matched to a gene: 6. CDR1 is PRHDT and CDR2 is FYEKMQ in the germline V gene (reference sequence). This CDR3 comprises 14 residues. These data are taken from a study of T cell repertoires in cytomegalovirus infection. Study-level information: Evidence of both CMV infection and a matching HLA type came from public TCR beta signatures.

TCRdb itself ran the reads through MiXCR, one entry per CDR3 protein. This sample has about 300,000 distinct CDR3 sequences, with about 9.2% found just once. The TCR was taken from a human donor in good health (CMV status not recorded). Some clones in this sample may be carry-over from other donors' samples. The source material was PBMCs. This chain joins TRBV13 and TRBJ2-1; TRBD2 matches at 7 bases. This CDR3 reads CASSQGGCDNEQFF. CDR3 in DNA: TGTGCCAGCAGCCAGGGAGGGTGTGACAATGAGCAGTTCTTC.